This T cell receptor beta chain was sequenced during a study of cytomegalovirus exposure and HLA in healthy donors. Findings and caveats of the study: With DRB1 most and HLA-C fewest, TCR association rates differed between HLA loci in a later analysis. Across donors, sequencing depth was assumed by presence/absence analyses to be roughly uniform.

The PCR ran on 60 Vbeta and 13 Jbeta primers. Only in-frame clones appear in the TCRdb table, and some are missing; sequencing was by immunoSEQ multiplex PCR. Its table records 100,000 to 150,000 clones. A word on this clone: Its antigen is unknown.

Germline values: CDR1 LGHNA, CDR2 YSLEER. Losses at the gene ends were 4 bases for V and 4 bases for J; bases not matched to a gene: 5. This CDR3 is built from 15 residues. Sequencing used PBMCs. The rearrangement joins TRBV4-3 to TRBJ1-4; TRBD1 matches at 8 bases. This sequence was found in a man between 18 and 35 years old in good health and CMV-seronegative. CDR3 protein: CASSPRGQGNEKLFF. Written as DNA, the CDR3 is TGCGCCAGCAGCCCGCGAGGACAGGGTAATGAAAAACTGTTTTTT.